The subject of this entry is one T cell receptor beta chain. Trimming stripped 5 bases from V and 6 bases from J, with 12 bases between. Germline CDR1 MDHEN, CDR2 SYDVKM. The CDR3 has 13 residues. This specimen comes from a study of blood T cell repertoires in COVID-19. On the study more broadly: There were acute and convalescent COVID-19 samples, and they came from the United States, Italy and Spain. In each case, the material was cDNA or gDNA derived from T cells, B-cell-depleted T cells, or PBMCs.

Authors' data handling: Reference gene primer amplification gave nucleated cell count estimates. Repertoires were generated with immunoSEQ multiplex PCR, while TCRdb's copy carries only in-frame clones and drops some. From that table come the V and J calls and clone size; the DNA was used to work out D and trimming. The sample carries 200,000 to 250,000 clones, 80% to 85% recorded once. The clonotype originates from a woman in her thirties who had recovered from COVID-19. The sequenced sample consisted of peripheral blood. This chain links TRBV28 with TRBJ2-3; D gene uncertain. CDR3 in amino acids: CASSPGVLDTQYF. The DNA of the CDR3 is TGTGCCAGCAGTCCCGGAGTTTTGGATACGCAGTATTTT.